These T cell receptor beta chains were read from a single sample in a study of shared clonotypes between healthy human individuals. Clones were sequenced by immunoSEQ multiplex PCR, and TCRdb holds only the in-frame ones, with some missing. The sample yields around 1.9 million clones, roughly 95% seen once. Source material: naive CD8+ T cells from PBMCs. All receptors derive from a man aged 18 to 30 in good health. Some clones in this sample may be carry-over from other donors' samples. Each CDR3 is given with its conserved first and last residue. A D gene is named only where the DNA matches it firmly. Rows give clone size only sometimes, using once, few, many, or a class for an expanded clone.

clone_size: NA
j_call: TRBJ2-3
v_call: TRBV5-6
d_call: NA
cdr3_aa: CASSLLTSTDTQYF
cdr3_nt: TGTGCCAGCAGCCTACTTACATCCACAGATACGCAGTATTTT

clone_size: NA
j_call: TRBJ1-5
v_call: TRBV30
d_call: NA
cdr3_aa: CAWSVFGNQPQHF
cdr3_nt: TGTGCCTGGAGTGTTTTCGGGAATCAGCCCCAGCATTTT

clone_size: NA
j_call: TRBJ2-6
v_call: TRBV9
d_call: TRBD2
cdr3_aa: CASSVSGRASGANVLTF
cdr3_nt: TGTGCCAGCAGCGTTAGCGGGAGGGCCTCTGGGGCCAACGTCCTGACTTTC

clone_size: NA
j_call: TRBJ2-7
v_call: TRBV7-9
d_call: TRBD1
cdr3_aa: CASSIGDRAYEQYF
cdr3_nt: TGTGCCAGCAGCATAGGGGACAGAGCCTACGAGCAGTACTTC

clone_size: few
j_call: TRBJ1-1
v_call: TRBV10-3
d_call: TRBD1
cdr3_aa: CATTGARDTEAFF
cdr3_nt: TGTGCCACAACAGGGGCCAGGGACACTGAAGCTTTCTTT

clone_size: once
j_call: TRBJ2-7
v_call: TRBV27
d_call: NA
cdr3_aa: CASSFLQGHEQYF
cdr3_nt: TGTGCCAGCAGTTTTCTCCAGGGACACGAGCAGTACTTC

clone_size: NA
j_call: TRBJ2-5
v_call: TRBV7-8
d_call: NA
cdr3_aa: CASSLSIARETQYF
cdr3_nt: TGTGCCAGCAGCTTAAGTATAGCGAGAGAGACCCAGTACTTC

clone_size: NA
j_call: TRBJ2-3
v_call: TRBV9
d_call: NA
cdr3_aa: CASSVSEDTQYF
cdr3_nt: TGTGCCAGCAGCGTCTCGGAGGATACGCAGTATTTT

clone_size: NA
j_call: TRBJ1-1
v_call: TRBV7-2
d_call: NA
cdr3_aa: CASSLALLTGKNTEAFF
cdr3_nt: TGTGCCAGCAGCTTAGCCTTATTAACCGGGAAGAACACTGAAGCTTTCTTT

clone_size: NA
j_call: TRBJ2-3
v_call: TRBV7-9
d_call: TRBD2
cdr3_aa: CASSSLNILTSGEFF
cdr3_nt: TGTGCCAGCAGCTCCCTAAACATACTGACTAGCGGGGAATTCTTT

clone_size: NA
j_call: TRBJ2-7
v_call: TRBV12-5
d_call: NA
cdr3_aa: CASGLGWEYEQYF
cdr3_nt: TGTGCTAGTGGTTTGGGGTGGGAATACGAGCAGTACTTC

clone_size: NA
j_call: TRBJ2-1
v_call: TRBV11-2
d_call: NA
cdr3_aa: CASSFLGGYNEQFF
cdr3_nt: TGTGCCAGCAGCTTCCTGGGGGGCTACAATGAGCAGTTCTTC

clone_size: NA
j_call: TRBJ2-7
v_call: TRBV10-3
d_call: NA
cdr3_aa: CAIGTAGEQYF
cdr3_nt: TGTGCCATCGGGACTGCGGGCGAGCAGTACTTC

clone_size: few
j_call: TRBJ1-1
v_call: TRBV29-1
d_call: NA
cdr3_aa: CSVVAGEAFF
cdr3_nt: TGCAGCGTTGTGGCAGGGGAAGCTTTCTTT

clone_size: NA
j_call: TRBJ1-1
v_call: TRBV5-1
d_call: NA
cdr3_aa: CASSLALEGNTEAFF
cdr3_nt: TGCGCCAGCAGCCTGGCTTTGGAGGGAAACACTGAAGCTTTCTTT

clone_size: NA
j_call: TRBJ2-2
v_call: TRBV27
d_call: NA
cdr3_aa: CASRPRVGTGELFF
cdr3_nt: TGTGCCAGCAGACCAAGGGTGGGCACCGGGGAGCTGTTTTTT

clone_size: NA
j_call: TRBJ2-3
v_call: TRBV28
d_call: NA
cdr3_aa: CANSGTSTDTQYF
cdr3_nt: TGTGCCAACTCGGGAACTAGCACAGATACGCAGTATTTT

clone_size: NA
j_call: TRBJ2-5
v_call: TRBV5-5
d_call: NA
cdr3_aa: CASSRQSYQETQYF
cdr3_nt: TGTGCCAGCAGCCGACAGTCGTACCAAGAGACCCAGTACTTC

clone_size: NA
j_call: TRBJ2-2
v_call: TRBV6-5
d_call: NA
cdr3_aa: CASSAVAGAGELFF
cdr3_nt: TGTGCCAGCAGTGCCGTGGCAGGCGCCGGGGAGCTGTTTTTT

clone_size: few
j_call: TRBJ1-1
v_call: TRBV7-9
d_call: TRBD1
cdr3_aa: CASSDRQGARNTEAFF
cdr3_nt: TGTGCCAGCAGCGACAGACAGGGGGCGCGTAACACTGAAGCTTTCTTT

clone_size: NA
j_call: TRBJ2-3
v_call: TRBV9
d_call: TRBD1
cdr3_aa: CASSVPGQGGEDTQYF
cdr3_nt: TGTGCCAGCAGCGTGCCGGGACAGGGAGGGGAAGATACGCAGTATTTT

clone_size: NA
j_call: TRBJ2-1
v_call: TRBV7-9
d_call: NA
cdr3_aa: CASSLLPPTSEQFF
cdr3_nt: TGTGCCAGCAGCCTCTTACCCCCCACTAGCGAGCAGTTCTTC

clone_size: NA
j_call: TRBJ1-1
v_call: TRBV13
d_call: NA
cdr3_aa: CASSSMQGMDTEAFF
cdr3_nt: TGTGCCAGCAGCTCGATGCAGGGTATGGACACTGAAGCTTTCTTT

clone_size: NA
j_call: TRBJ1-4
v_call: TRBV18
d_call: NA
cdr3_aa: CASSDIGGNEKLFF
cdr3_nt: TGTGCCAGCTCAGACATAGGCGGGAATGAAAAACTGTTTTTT

clone_size: NA
j_call: TRBJ1-1
v_call: TRBV5-4
d_call: NA
cdr3_aa: CASSPTGMNTEAFF
cdr3_nt: TGTGCCAGCAGCCCCACAGGGATGAACACTGAAGCTTTCTTT

clone_size: NA
j_call: TRBJ2-7
v_call: TRBV2
d_call: TRBD1
cdr3_aa: CASSEGDRGHTYEQYF
cdr3_nt: TGTGCCAGCAGTGAGGGGGACAGGGGGCATACCTACGAGCAGTACTTC

clone_size: NA
j_call: TRBJ2-1
v_call: TRBV19
d_call: NA
cdr3_aa: CASSIGTLYNEQFF
cdr3_nt: TGTGCCAGTAGTATAGGGACGTTATACAATGAGCAGTTCTTC

clone_size: NA
j_call: TRBJ2-7
v_call: TRBV11-2
d_call: TRBD2
cdr3_aa: CASSLGFSSGRPYEQYF
cdr3_nt: TGTGCCAGCAGCTTAGGATTTTCTAGCGGGAGGCCCTACGAGCAGTACTTC

clone_size: NA
j_call: TRBJ1-4
v_call: TRBV6-1
d_call: NA
cdr3_aa: CASNWAQTENEKLFF
cdr3_nt: TGTGCCAGCAATTGGGCGCAGACAGAGAATGAAAAACTGTTTTTT

clone_size: NA
j_call: TRBJ2-7
v_call: TRBV28
d_call: TRBD1
cdr3_aa: CASSGQGSVYEQYF
cdr3_nt: TGTGCCAGCAGCGGACAGGGGAGTGTCTACGAGCAGTACTTC

clone_size: NA
j_call: TRBJ2-7
v_call: TRBV19
d_call: TRBD2
cdr3_aa: CASSISLSGSSYEQYF
cdr3_nt: TGTGCCAGTAGTATTTCATTGAGCGGGAGCTCCTACGAGCAGTACTTC

clone_size: NA
j_call: TRBJ2-3
v_call: TRBV5-1
d_call: NA
cdr3_aa: CASSWGSGGVTDTQYF
cdr3_nt: TGCGCCAGCAGCTGGGGCTCGGGTGGGGTCACAGATACGCAGTATTTT

clone_size: once
j_call: TRBJ1-1
v_call: TRBV6-6
d_call: NA
cdr3_aa: CASSYLRGHEAFF
cdr3_nt: TGTGCCAGCAGTTACTTGAGGGGCCATGAAGCTTTCTTT

clone_size: NA
j_call: TRBJ1-1
v_call: TRBV21-1
d_call: NA
cdr3_aa: CASSPSRGPVNTEAFF
cdr3_nt: TGTGCCAGCAGCCCGAGTCGGGGGCCTGTGAACACTGAAGCTTTCTTT

clone_size: NA
j_call: TRBJ1-2
v_call: TRBV14
d_call: TRBD1
cdr3_aa: CASSQGRQGTANYGYTF
cdr3_nt: TGTGCCAGCAGCCAAGGAAGACAGGGGACAGCTAACTATGGCTACACCTTC

clone_size: NA
j_call: TRBJ2-1
v_call: TRBV11-2
d_call: TRBD2
cdr3_aa: CASSLDVLAGIEQFF
cdr3_nt: TGTGCCAGCAGCTTAGACGTTCTAGCGGGAATTGAGCAGTTCTTC

clone_size: NA
j_call: TRBJ2-5
v_call: TRBV4-1
d_call: TRBD1
cdr3_aa: CASSHPGDRGETQYF
cdr3_nt: TGCGCCAGCAGCCACCCGGGTGACAGGGGAGAGACCCAGTACTTC

clone_size: NA
j_call: TRBJ1-2
v_call: TRBV5-1
d_call: TRBD1
cdr3_aa: CARKGGQGYGYTF
cdr3_nt: TGCGCCAGAAAAGGAGGACAGGGCTATGGCTACACCTTC

clone_size: NA
j_call: TRBJ2-1
v_call: TRBV4-3
d_call: NA
cdr3_aa: CASSQGVREEQFF
cdr3_nt: TGCGCCAGCAGCCAAGGGGTTCGGGAAGAGCAGTTCTTC

clone_size: NA
j_call: TRBJ2-7
v_call: TRBV27
d_call: NA
cdr3_aa: CASSIGRLSYEQYF
cdr3_nt: TGTGCCAGCAGTATCGGACGGTTATCCTACGAGCAGTACTTC

clone_size: NA
j_call: TRBJ2-1
v_call: TRBV29-1
d_call: TRBD2
cdr3_aa: CSVEDIAGQFF
cdr3_nt: TGCAGCGTTGAAGATATAGCGGGGCAGTTCTTC

clone_size: NA
j_call: TRBJ1-5
v_call: TRBV19
d_call: NA
cdr3_aa: CASSFAPGRRVNQPQHF
cdr3_nt: TGTGCCAGTAGTTTCGCTCCCGGACGGAGAGTCAATCAGCCCCAGCATTTT

clone_size: NA
j_call: TRBJ1-3
v_call: TRBV10-3
d_call: TRBD1
cdr3_aa: CAISDPTGGSGNTIYF
cdr3_nt: TGTGCCATCAGTGACCCGACAGGGGGCAGTGGAAACACCATATATTTT

clone_size: NA
j_call: TRBJ2-7
v_call: TRBV30
d_call: TRBD1
cdr3_aa: CAWSGLTRTGGREQYF
cdr3_nt: TGTGCCTGGAGTGGCCTGACTCGGACAGGGGGCAGGGAGCAGTACTTC